Below, one TCR beta chain is given with its context. The CDR3 sequence is 13 residues long. CDR1 and CDR2 from the germline V gene are MRHNA and SNTAGT. The ends lost 6 bases at V and 4 bases at J; junction bases unmatched: 5. This sample was taken from a study of blood T cell repertoires in COVID-19. Study in general: Material from acute and convalescent COVID-19 was sourced from the United States, Italy and Spain.

Assay used: immunoSEQ multiplex PCR; TCRdb lists only in-frame clones, some missing. The table shows around 100,000 clones, with 92% occurring only once. The clonotype originates from a man in his fifties with active COVID-19. The sequencing sample was made of peripheral blood. This rearrangement joins TRBV6-4 to TRBJ1-1; TRBD1 matches at 7 bases. CDR3 region: CASSQQGSTEAFF. The CDR3 DNA reads as TGTGCCAGCAGCCAACAGGGGAGCACTGAAGCTTTCTTT.